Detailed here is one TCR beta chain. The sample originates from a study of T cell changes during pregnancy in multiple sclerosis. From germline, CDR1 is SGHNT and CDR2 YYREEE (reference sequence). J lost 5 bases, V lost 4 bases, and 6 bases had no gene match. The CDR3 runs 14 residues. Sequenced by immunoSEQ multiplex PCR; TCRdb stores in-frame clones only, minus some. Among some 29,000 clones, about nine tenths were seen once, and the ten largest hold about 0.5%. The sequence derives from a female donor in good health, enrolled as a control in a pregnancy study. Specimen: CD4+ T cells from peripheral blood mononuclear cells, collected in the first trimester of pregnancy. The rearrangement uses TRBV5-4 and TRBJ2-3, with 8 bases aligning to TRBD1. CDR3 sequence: CASSRQGAIDTQYF. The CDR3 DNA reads TGTGCCAGCAGCCGGCAGGGGGCAATAGATACGCAGTATTTT. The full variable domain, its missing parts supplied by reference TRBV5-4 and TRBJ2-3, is ETGVTQSPTHLIKTRGQQVTLRCSSQSGHNTVSWYQQALGQGPQFIFQYYREEENGRGNFPPRFSGLQFPNYSSELNVNALELDDSALYLCASSRQGAIDTQYFGPGTRLTVL.